Following are 21 T cell receptor beta chains from one sample sequenced in a study of blood T cell repertoires in COVID-19. The table came from immunoSEQ multiplex PCR; TCRdb's copy has only in-frame clones and leaves some out. The table includes fewer than 250,000 clones, approximately 82% detected once. The source material was peripheral blood. The source of these receptors is a man aged 45-65 years with active or convalescent COVID-19.

The gene calls are TRBV6-5 and TRBJ2-1; D is possibly TRBD1 (6 bases). The germline V gene has CDR1 MNHEY and CDR2 SVGAGI. Between the trimmed V and J ends, which lost 4 bases and 2 bases, there was a span of 12 bases. CDR3 size: 15 residues. Here the CDR3 reads CASSFRDIAYNEQFF. In DNA form, the CDR3 reads TGTGCCAGCAGTTTCCGGGACATAGCCTACAATGAGCAGTTCTTC.

The chain uses TRBV9 and TRBJ1-6; D is unresolved. This CDR3 has 14 residues. Germline V lookup: CDR1 SGDLS, CDR2 YYNGEE. V was shortened by 3 bases and J by 6 bases, with 10 bases between the two germline ends. Here the CDR3 DNA reads TGTGCCAGCAGCGAGAGGCACCTTAATTCACCCCTCCACTTT. Translating gives CASSERHLNSPLHF.

The chain links TRBV19 to TRBJ2-3; no firm D call. CDR3 length: 13 residues. Germline assignment: CDR1 LNHDA and CDR2 SQIVND (reference sequence). The germline V and J ends were trimmed by 1 base and 4 bases, with 6 bases remaining between them. This CDR3 reads CASSIVLADTQYF. The CDR3 DNA reads TGTGCCAGTAGTATAGTACTGGCAGATACGCAGTATTTT. The full variable domain, with the rest looked up from reference TRBV19 and TRBJ2-3, is DGGITQSPKYLFRKEGQNVTLSCEQNLNHDAMYWYRQDPGQGLRLIYYSQIVNDFQKGDIAEGYSVSREKKESFPLTVTSAQKNPTAFYLCASSIVLADTQYFGPGTRLTVL.

J is TRBJ1-4 and V is TRBV11-2, with TRBD1 matching over 7 bases. Germline V gives CDR1 SGHAT, CDR2 FQNNGV. This CDR3 spans 15 amino acids. V lost 2 bases to trimming and J lost 6 bases; unmatched junction nucleotides: 6. CDR3 residues: CASSLSWQGDEKLFF. Here the CDR3 DNA reads TGTGCCAGCAGCTTAAGTTGGCAGGGGGATGAAAAACTGTTTTTT.

The CDR3 region is CASSQDTDFTSTDTQYF. CDR3 DNA: TGCGCCAGCAGCCAAGATACGGACTTCACTAGCACAGATACGCAGTATTTT. The chain recombines TRBV4-3 with TRBJ2-3, with TRBD2 as a possible D gene (5 bases). The CDR3 length is 17 residues. The germline gives CDR1 LGHNA, CDR2 YSLEER. The V and J ends lost 0 bases and 0 bases respectively, with 13 bases between them.

The chain couples TRBV19 to TRBJ1-5; D is possibly TRBD1 (6 bases). V was pared by 6 bases and J by 2 bases, with 14 bases between. The CDR3 is 15 residues long. The germline V gene encodes CDR1 LNHDA and CDR2 SQIVND (reference sequence). The CDR3 DNA follows: TGTGCCAGTAGAACTCAGGGGAGCGGCAATCAGCCCCAGCATTTT. Encoded protein: CASRTQGSGNQPQHF.

The rearrangement uses TRBV11-2 and TRBJ1-2; D might be TRBD1 (5 bases). The CDR3 is 15 residues long. Germline assignment: CDR1 SGHAT and CDR2 FQNNGV. Deletions cut 1 base from V and 2 bases from J, with 11 bases between. The CDR3 DNA reads TGTGCCAGCAGCTTAGCCCAAAACAGGAACTATGGCTACACCTTC. Its translation is CASSLAQNRNYGYTF. Full variable domain (outside the CDR3, taken from reference TRBV11-2 and TRBJ1-2): EAGVAQSPRYKIIEKRQSVAFWCNPISGHATLYWYQQILGQGPKLLIQFQNNGVVDDSQLPKDRFSAERLKGVDSTLKIQPAKLEDSAVYLCASSLAQNRNYGYTFGSGTRLTVV.

This clone has more than one count but fewer than ten. The chain employs TRBV5-1 and TRBJ2-1; 10 bases are a match to TRBD2. J lost 1 base, V lost 0 bases, and 10 bases had no gene match. CDR1 is SGHRS and CDR2 is YFSETQ in the germline V gene. The CDR3 has 19 residues. The CDR3 spells CASSLASGGAGLSYNEQFF. CDR3 DNA sequence: TGCGCCAGCAGCTTGGCCAGCGGGGGGGCCGGGCTTTCCTACAATGAGCAGTTCTTC.

This chain links TRBV6-5 with TRBJ2-3, with TRBD1 matching over 8 bases. The CDR3 sequence is 15 residues long. Germline values: CDR1 MNHEY, CDR2 SVGAGI. With V trimmed by 8 bases and J by 0 bases, 7 bases remained unmatched. CDR3 loop: CASRPGGASTDTQYF. The CDR3 nucleotides read TGTGCCAGCCGCCCAGGGGGCGCGAGCACAGATACGCAGTATTTT.

The chain recombines TRBV30 with TRBJ1-1, with D possibly matching TRBD1 (5 bases). V shed 4 bases and J shed 1 base, with 10 bases lying between them. There are 13 residues in the CDR3. Looked up from germline, CDR1 is GTSNPN and CDR2 is SVGIG (reference sequence). The CDR3 reads CAWTYDRNTEAFF. The CDR3 DNA sequence: TGTGCCTGGACTTACGACAGGAACACTGAAGCTTTCTTT.

This chain connects TRBV5-1 to TRBJ2-5, with D maybe TRBD1 (6 bases). In germline, CDR1 is SGHRS, CDR2 YFSETQ. The CDR3 consists of 13 residues. V dropped 3 bases and J dropped 3 bases, with 9 bases sitting between them. CDR3: CASSSRTEETQYF. The CDR3 region has the DNA TGCGCCAGCAGCTCCAGGACAGAAGAGACCCAGTACTTC.

This clone was seen a single time. The chain links TRBV7-2 to TRBJ1-5, with D possibly being TRBD1 (5 bases). The V and J ends lost 5 bases and 0 bases respectively, with 14 bases between them. Germline V gene lookup returns CDR1 SGHTA and CDR2 FQGNSA. CDR3 length: 16 residues. The DNA for the CDR3 is TGTGCCAGCAGCCCCTTGACAGCGTATAGCAATCAGCCCCAGCATTTT. Protein product: CASSPLTAYSNQPQHF.

The chain recombines TRBV19 with TRBJ1-6; no definite D call. Germline CDR1 reads LNHDA; CDR2 reads SQIVND (reference sequence). Trimming shortened V by 7 bases and J by 8 bases, and 15 bases separated the two germline ends. CDR3 length: 14 residues. CDR3 loop: CASTNGGSDSPLHF. The CDR3 coding sequence is TGTGCCAGTACCAATGGAGGGTCGGATTCACCCCTCCACTTT.

This chain joins TRBV15 and TRBJ1-1, with 8 positions matching TRBD1. V trimming: 5 bases; J trimming: 3 bases; junction bases outside the gene matches: 8. This CDR3 comprises 15 residues. Germline V gene data show CDR1 as LNHNV and CDR2 as YYDKDF (reference sequence). The CDR3 coding sequence is TGTGCCACCAGCCTGAGCAGGGGGCCAGACACTGAAGCTTTCTTT. It is translated as CATSLSRGPDTEAFF.

This clone came up a few times. The chain recombines TRBV3-1 (or the pseudogene TRBV3-2) with TRBJ2-7, with 7 bases lining up with TRBD1. In germline, CDR1 is LGHDT, CDR2 YNNKEL (reference sequence). The CDR3 runs 15 residues. After removal of 4 bases from V and 0 bases from J, the junction contained 6 bases not matched to a gene. This CDR3 reads CASSPANRGSYEQYF. The DNA of the CDR3 is TGTGCCAGCAGCCCCGCGAACAGGGGCTCCTACGAGCAGTACTTC.

V usage is TRBV5-1 and J usage is TRBJ2-7; the D gene is possibly TRBD2 (6 bases). The V and J ends lost 4 bases and 3 bases respectively, with 14 bases between them. The CDR3 extends over 14 amino acids. CDR1 and CDR2 (germline): SGHRS, YFSETQ. The CDR3 coding sequence is TGCGCCAGCAGCCGGGACGGAGGGGACTACGAGCAGTACTTC. Amino acids: CASSRDGGDYEQYF.

V gene TRBV28 combines with J gene TRBJ2-3; perhaps TRBD2 as D (6 bases). Germline V gives CDR1 MDHEN, CDR2 SYDVKM. The CDR3 is 14 residues long. Trimming removed 3 bases at V and 5 bases at J, with 12 bases between. The CDR3 nucleotides read TGTGCCAGCAGTTTGGGCGGGGTTTTAGATACGCAGTATTTT. Translation gives CASSLGGVLDTQYF. Filled out from reference TRBV28 and TRBJ2-3, the complete variable domain reads DVKVTQSSRYLVKRTGEKVFLECVQDMDHENMFWYRQDPGLGLRLIYFSYDVKMKEKGDIPEGYSVSREKKERFSLILESASTNQTSMYLCASSLGGVLDTQYFGPGTRLTVL.

This clone appeared a single time. The CDR3: CASSPRRSYEQYF. CDR3 DNA sequence: TGTGCCAGCTCACCTCGACGGAGCTACGAGCAGTACTTC. This rearrangement joins TRBV18 to TRBJ2-7, with no clear D. Germline V gene lookup returns CDR1 KGHSH and CDR2 LQKENI. Trimming pared 3 bases from V and 3 bases from J, leaving 9 bases between. The length of the CDR3 is 13 residues.

V usage is TRBV12-5 and J usage is TRBJ1-1; TRBD1 matches 7 bases. V lost 5 bases and J lost 3; bases outside the gene matches: 3. Germline assignment: CDR1 LGHNT and CDR2 FRNRAP. CDR3 length: 13 residues. The CDR3 region has the DNA TGTGCTAGTGGTCGCACAGGGGACACTGAAGCTTTCTTT. It is translated as CASGRTGDTEAFF.

The rearrangement uses TRBV5-5 and TRBJ2-3, with 8 bases aligning to TRBD1. The CDR3 contains 14 residues. Germline V gene lookup returns CDR1 SGHKS and CDR2 YYEKEE (reference sequence). Germline trimming cut 2 bases from V and 3 bases from J; bases unmatched to any gene: 2. Written as DNA, the CDR3 is TGTGCCAGCAGCTTTACAGGGGGGACAGATACGCAGTATTTT. It yields the protein CASSFTGGTDTQYF.

The V call is TRBV3-1 (or the pseudogene TRBV3-2), the J call TRBJ2-3, with 8 bases fitting TRBD2. J was trimmed by 2 bases and V by 1 base; bases with no gene match: 5. The CDR3 has 16 residues. From germline, CDR1 is LGHDT and CDR2 YNNKEL (reference sequence). For the CDR3, the DNA is TGTGCCAGCAGCCAAGCTTCGGGGGGGTACACAGATACGCAGTATTTT. Its translation: CASSQASGGYTDTQYF.